The sequence of this TCR beta chain was determined in a study of T-cell reconstitution after alpha-beta-depleted transplantation in children. Study-level points and caveats: Once a year had passed after transplant, T-cell counts and diversity came mostly from newly produced T cells. Surviving recipient T cells and thymic progenitors accounted for the high day-60 TCRbeta diversity observed in some patients.

Trimming shortened V by 4 bases and J by 0 bases, and 7 bases separated the two germline ends. The length of the CDR3 is 12 residues. Germline V gives CDR1 SQVTM, CDR2 ANQGSEA. Unique molecular identifiers were used to barcode this TCRbeta library. TCRdb redid the calling of the PCR reads with MiXCR, one entry per CDR3 protein. The sample includes 250,000 to 300,000 distinct CDR3 sequences, roughly 11% of them seen just once. About this clonotype itself: Its antigen is undetermined.

The sequencing used peripheral blood, collected 180 days after TCRalphabeta/CD19-depleted stem cell transplant. This receptor was obtained from a male patient between 2 and 15 years old who had a stem cell transplant for chronic granulomatous disease, so the T cells may come from the graft donor. The chain recombines TRBV29-1 with TRBJ2-7; D is uncertain. The CDR3 nucleotides read TGCAGCGTTGCGTACAGCTCCTACGAGCAGTACTTC. Translation gives CSVAYSSYEQYF.